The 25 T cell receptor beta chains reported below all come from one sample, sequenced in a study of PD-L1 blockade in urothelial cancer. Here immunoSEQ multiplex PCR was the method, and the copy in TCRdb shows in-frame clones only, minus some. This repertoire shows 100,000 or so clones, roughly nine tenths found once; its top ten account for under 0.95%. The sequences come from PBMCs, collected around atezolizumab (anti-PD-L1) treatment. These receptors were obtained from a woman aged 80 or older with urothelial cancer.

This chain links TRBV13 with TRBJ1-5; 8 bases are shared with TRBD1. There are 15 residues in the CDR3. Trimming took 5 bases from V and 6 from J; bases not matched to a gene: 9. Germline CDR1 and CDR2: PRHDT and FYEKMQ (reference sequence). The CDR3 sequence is CASSLRTGKAQPQHF. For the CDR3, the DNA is TGTGCCAGCAGCCTAAGGACAGGGAAGGCTCAGCCCCAGCATTTT.

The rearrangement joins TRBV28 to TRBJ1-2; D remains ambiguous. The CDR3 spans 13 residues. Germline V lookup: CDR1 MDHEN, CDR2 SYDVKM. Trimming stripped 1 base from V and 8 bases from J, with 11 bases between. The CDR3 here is CASSLSGLYGYTF. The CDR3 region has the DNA TGTGCCAGCAGTTTATCCGGTTTATACGGCTACACCTTC.

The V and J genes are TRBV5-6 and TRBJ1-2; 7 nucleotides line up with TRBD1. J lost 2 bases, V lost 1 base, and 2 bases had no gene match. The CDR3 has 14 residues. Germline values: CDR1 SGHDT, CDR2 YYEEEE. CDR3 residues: CASSLPTGNYGYTF. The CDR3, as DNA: TGTGCCAGCAGCTTGCCGACAGGGAACTATGGCTACACCTTC.

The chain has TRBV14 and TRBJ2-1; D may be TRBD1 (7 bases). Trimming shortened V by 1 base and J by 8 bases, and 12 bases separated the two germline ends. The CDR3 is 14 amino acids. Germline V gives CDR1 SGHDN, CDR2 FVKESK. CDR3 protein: CASSQATGRHEQFF. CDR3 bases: TGTGCCAGCAGCCAAGCGACAGGGAGGCATGAGCAGTTCTTC.

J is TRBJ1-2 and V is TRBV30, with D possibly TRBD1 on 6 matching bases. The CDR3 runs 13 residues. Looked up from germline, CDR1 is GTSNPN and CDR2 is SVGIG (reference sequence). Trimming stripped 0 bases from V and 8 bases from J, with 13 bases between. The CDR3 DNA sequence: TGTGCCTGGAGTGTACAAACAGGGCAAGGCTACACCTTC. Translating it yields CAWSVQTGQGYTF.

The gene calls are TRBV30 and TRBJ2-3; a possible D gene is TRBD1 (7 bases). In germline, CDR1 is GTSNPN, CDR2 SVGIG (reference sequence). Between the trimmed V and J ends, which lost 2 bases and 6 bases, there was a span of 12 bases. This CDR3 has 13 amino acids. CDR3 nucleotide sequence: TGTGCCTGGAGTCCAGGGGGGCTGGATACGCAGTATTTT. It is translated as CAWSPGGLDTQYF. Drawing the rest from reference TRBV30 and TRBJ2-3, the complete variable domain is SQTIHQWPATLVQPVGSPLSLECTVEGTSNPNLYWYRQAAGRGLQLLFYSVGIGQISSEVPQNLSASRPQDRQFILSSKKLLLSDSGFYLCAWSPGGLDTQYFGPGTRLTVL.

The CDR3 sequence: CASSWRGLGVEEQYF. In DNA, the CDR3 is TGTGCCAGCAGCTGGAGGGGACTAGGAGTGGAGGAGCAGTACTTC. The chain has TRBV9 and TRBJ2-7, with 8 bases fitting TRBD2. After removal of 4 bases from V and 7 bases from J, the junction contained 13 bases not matched to a gene. The germline V gene has CDR1 SGDLS and CDR2 YYNGEE. The CDR3 runs 15 residues. Drawing the rest from reference TRBV9 and TRBJ2-7, the complete variable domain is DSGVTQTPKHLITATGQRVTLRCSPRSGDLSVYWYQQSLDQGLQFLIQYYNGEERAKGNILERFSAQQFPDLHSELNLSSLELGDSALYFCASSWRGLGVEEQYFGPGTRLTVT.

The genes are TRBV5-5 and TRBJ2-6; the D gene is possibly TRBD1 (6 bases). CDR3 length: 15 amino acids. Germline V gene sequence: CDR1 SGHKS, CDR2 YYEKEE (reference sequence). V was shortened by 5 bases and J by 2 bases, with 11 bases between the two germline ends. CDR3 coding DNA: TGTGCCAGCAGACCGAGGACAGCTGGGGCCAACGTCCTGACTTTC. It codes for CASRPRTAGANVLTF.

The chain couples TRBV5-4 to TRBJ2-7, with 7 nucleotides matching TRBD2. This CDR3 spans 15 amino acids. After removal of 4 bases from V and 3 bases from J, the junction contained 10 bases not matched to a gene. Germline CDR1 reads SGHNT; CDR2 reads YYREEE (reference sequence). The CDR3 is CASSLVAGTIYEQYF. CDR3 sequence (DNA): TGTGCCAGCAGCCTAGTCGCCGGGACTATCTACGAGCAGTACTTC.

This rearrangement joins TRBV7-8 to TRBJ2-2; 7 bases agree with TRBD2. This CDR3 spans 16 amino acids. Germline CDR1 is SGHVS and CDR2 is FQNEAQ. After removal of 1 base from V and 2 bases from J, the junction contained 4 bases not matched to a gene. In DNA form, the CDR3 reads TGTGCCAGCAGCTTAGATGCTAGCGGCAACACCGGGGAGCTGTTTTTT. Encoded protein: CASSLDASGNTGELFF.

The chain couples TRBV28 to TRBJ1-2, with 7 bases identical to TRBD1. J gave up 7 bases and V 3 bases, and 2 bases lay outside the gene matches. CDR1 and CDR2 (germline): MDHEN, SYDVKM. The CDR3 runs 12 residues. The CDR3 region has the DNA TGTGCCAGCAGTTTGGGACAGTTTGGCTACACCTTC. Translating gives CASSLGQFGYTF.

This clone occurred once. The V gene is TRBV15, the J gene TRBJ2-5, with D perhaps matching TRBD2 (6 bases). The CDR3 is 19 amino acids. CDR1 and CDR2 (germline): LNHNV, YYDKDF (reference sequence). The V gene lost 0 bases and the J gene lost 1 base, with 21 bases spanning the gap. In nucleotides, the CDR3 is TGTGCCACCAGCAGAGATCTCGTACTTTCGGGAGACTTCCAAGAGACCCAGTACTTC. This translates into CATSRDLVLSGDFQETQYF.

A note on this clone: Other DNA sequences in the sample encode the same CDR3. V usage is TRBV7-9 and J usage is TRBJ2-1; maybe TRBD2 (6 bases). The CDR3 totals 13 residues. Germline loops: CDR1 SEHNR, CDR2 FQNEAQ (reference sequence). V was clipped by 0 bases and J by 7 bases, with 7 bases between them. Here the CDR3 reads CASSLAGGNEQFF. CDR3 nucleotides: TGTGCCAGCAGCTTAGCGGGAGGTAATGAGCAGTTCTTC.

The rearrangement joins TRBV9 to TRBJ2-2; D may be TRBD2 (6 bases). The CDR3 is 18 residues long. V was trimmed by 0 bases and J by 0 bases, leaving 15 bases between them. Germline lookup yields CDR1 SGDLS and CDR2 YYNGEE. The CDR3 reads CASSVAGLAQTNTGELFF. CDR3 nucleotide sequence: TGTGCCAGCAGCGTAGCTGGGCTAGCGCAGACGAACACCGGGGAGCTGTTTTTT.

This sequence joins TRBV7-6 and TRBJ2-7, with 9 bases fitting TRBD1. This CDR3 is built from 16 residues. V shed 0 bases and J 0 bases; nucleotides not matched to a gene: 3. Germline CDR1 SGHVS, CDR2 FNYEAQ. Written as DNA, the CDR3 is TGTGCCAGCAGCTTAGCGCGGGGACAGGGCTCCTACGAGCAGTACTTC. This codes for CASSLARGQGSYEQYF.

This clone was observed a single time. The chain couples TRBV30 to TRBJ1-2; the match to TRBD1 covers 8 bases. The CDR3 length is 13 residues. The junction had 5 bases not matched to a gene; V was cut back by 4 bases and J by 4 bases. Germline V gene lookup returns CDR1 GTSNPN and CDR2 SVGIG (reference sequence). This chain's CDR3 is CAWTGGAAYGYTF. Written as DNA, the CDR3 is TGTGCCTGGACAGGGGGCGCAGCCTATGGCTACACCTTC.

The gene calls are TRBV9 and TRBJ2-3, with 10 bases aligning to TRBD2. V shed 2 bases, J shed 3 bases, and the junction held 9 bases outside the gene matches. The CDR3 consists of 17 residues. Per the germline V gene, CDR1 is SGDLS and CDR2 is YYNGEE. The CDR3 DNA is TGTGCCAGCAGCGTCTCCCCCACTAGCGGGGCAACAGATACGCAGTATTTT. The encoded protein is CASSVSPTSGATDTQYF. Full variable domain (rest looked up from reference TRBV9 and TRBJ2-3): DSGVTQTPKHLITATGQRVTLRCSPRSGDLSVYWYQQSLDQGLQFLIQYYNGEERAKGNILERFSAQQFPDLHSELNLSSLELGDSALYFCASSVSPTSGATDTQYFGPGTRLTVL.

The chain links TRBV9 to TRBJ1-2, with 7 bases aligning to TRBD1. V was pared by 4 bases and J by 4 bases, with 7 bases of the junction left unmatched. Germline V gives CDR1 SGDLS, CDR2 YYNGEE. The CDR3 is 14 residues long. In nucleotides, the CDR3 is TGTGCCAGCAGCACTGCCGGGACAGCCTATGGCTACACCTTC. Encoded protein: CASSTAGTAYGYTF. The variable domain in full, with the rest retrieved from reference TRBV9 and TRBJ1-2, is DSGVTQTPKHLITATGQRVTLRCSPRSGDLSVYWYQQSLDQGLQFLIQYYNGEERAKGNILERFSAQQFPDLHSELNLSSLELGDSALYFCASSTAGTAYGYTFGSGTRLTVV.

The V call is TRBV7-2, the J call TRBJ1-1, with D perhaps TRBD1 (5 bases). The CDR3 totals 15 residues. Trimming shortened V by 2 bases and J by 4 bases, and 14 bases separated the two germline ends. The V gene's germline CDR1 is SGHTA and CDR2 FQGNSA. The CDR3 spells CASSLMSTVATEAFF. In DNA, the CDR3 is TGTGCCAGCAGCTTAATGTCGACAGTAGCCACTGAAGCTTTCTTT.

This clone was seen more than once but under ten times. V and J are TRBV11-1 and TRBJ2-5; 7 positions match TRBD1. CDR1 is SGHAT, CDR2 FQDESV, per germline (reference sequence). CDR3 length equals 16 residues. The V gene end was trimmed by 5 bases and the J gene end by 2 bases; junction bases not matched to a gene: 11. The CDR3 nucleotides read TGTGCCAGCAGCCCTCAGGGGTTGACAGGGCAAGAGACCCAGTACTTC. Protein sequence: CASSPQGLTGQETQYF.

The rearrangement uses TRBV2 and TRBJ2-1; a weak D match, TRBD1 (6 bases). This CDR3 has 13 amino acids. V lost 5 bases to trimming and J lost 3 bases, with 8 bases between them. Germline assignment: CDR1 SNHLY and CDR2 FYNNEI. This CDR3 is CASSIRGYNEQFF. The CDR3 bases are TGTGCCAGCAGTATCAGGGGCTACAATGAGCAGTTCTTC.

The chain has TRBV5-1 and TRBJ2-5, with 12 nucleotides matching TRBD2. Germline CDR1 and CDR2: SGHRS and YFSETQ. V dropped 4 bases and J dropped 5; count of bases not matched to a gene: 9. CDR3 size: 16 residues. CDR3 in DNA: TGCGCCAGCAGCAAAGACCTAGCGGGAGGGAAGGAGACCCAGTACTTC. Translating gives CASSKDLAGGKETQYF.

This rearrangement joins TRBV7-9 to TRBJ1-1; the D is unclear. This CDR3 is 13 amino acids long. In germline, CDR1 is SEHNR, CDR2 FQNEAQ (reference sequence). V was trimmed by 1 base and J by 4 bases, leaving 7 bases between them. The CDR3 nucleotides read TGTGCCAGCAGCTTAGGGGGAGGCACTGAAGCTTTCTTT. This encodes CASSLGGGTEAFF.

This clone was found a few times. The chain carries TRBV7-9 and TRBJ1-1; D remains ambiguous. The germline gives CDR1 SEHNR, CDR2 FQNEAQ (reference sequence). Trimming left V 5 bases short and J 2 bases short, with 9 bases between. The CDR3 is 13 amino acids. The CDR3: CASSPGSNTEAFF. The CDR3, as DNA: TGTGCCAGCAGCCCCGGGTCAAACACTGAAGCTTTCTTT.

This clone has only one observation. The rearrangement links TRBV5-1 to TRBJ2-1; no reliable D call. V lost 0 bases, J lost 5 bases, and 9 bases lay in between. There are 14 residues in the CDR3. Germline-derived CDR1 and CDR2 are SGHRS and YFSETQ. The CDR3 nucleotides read TGCGCCAGCAGCTTGGTCGCGATTAACAATGAGCAGTTCTTC. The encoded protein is CASSLVAINNEQFF.